This T cell receptor (beta chain) was identified during a study of blood T cell repertoires in COVID-19. For the study at large: Sample material is recorded as cDNA or gDNA derived from T cells, B-cell-depleted T cells, or PBMCs.

The assay was immunoSEQ multiplex PCR, and TCRdb's table has in-frame clones only and misses some. The sample holds around 150,000 clones, about 80% seen once. CDR3 length: 15 residues. The germline gives CDR1 SNHLY, CDR2 FYNNEI. V was shortened by 6 bases and J by 0 bases, with 15 bases between the two germline ends. This chain connects TRBV2 to TRBJ2-7, with D possibly being TRBD1 (6 bases). Sequenced: PBMCs or T cells enriched from blood (not recorded which). The sequence was obtained from a man aged 45-60 years who had recovered from COVID-19. CDR3 residues: CASRDFGTYSYEQYF. For the CDR3, the DNA is TGTGCCAGCAGAGATTTCGGGACATACTCCTACGAGCAGTACTTC.